What follows is one T cell receptor beta chain and its context. Its antigen is still unknown. The data belong to a study of T cell responses to AZD1222 COVID-19 vaccine. Study-wide points: AZD1222 recipients seropositive at baseline numbered only five to seven.

Sequencing was performed with immunoSEQ multiplex PCR; in TCRdb, only in-frame clones are kept and a portion is missing. The sample yields approximately 160,000 clones, around 88% seen once. The source of this sequence is an adult in good health. The sequences come from peripheral blood, collected on day 0 of AZD1222 vaccination.

The CDR3 loop reads CASSIDLEAQAFF. The CDR3 DNA reads as TGTGCCAGTAGTATAGATCTTGAGGCCCAAGCTTTCTTT. The V gene is TRBV19, the J gene TRBJ1-1; D unclear. The CDR3 runs 13 residues. CDR1 is LNHDA and CDR2 is SQIVND in the germline V gene (reference sequence). Between the trimmed V and J ends, which lost 0 bases and 9 bases, there was a span of 11 bases.